This T cell receptor (beta chain) was captured by sequencing in a study of regulatory T cells in long-lasting Graves disease (dated by TCRdb to 2020 to 2023). A note on the overall study: Antithyroid drugs had been taken for less than 3 months by newly diagnosed Graves' disease patients. TCR sequencing covered 13 persistent and approximately 20 newly diagnosed Graves' disease patients, some 35 samples in total. The study was conducted in China and was registered as a clinical trial. Persistent Graves' disease patients were compared with newly diagnosed Graves' disease patients by peripheral blood TCR sequencing and RNA sequencing.

Libraries were prepared through multiplex PCR. The reads were generated on an Illumina HiSeq 4000. iRepertoire HTBI primers and Arm-PCR amplification of CDR3 regions were used to construct TCR beta libraries. PCR products were gel purified before sequencing. From the authors' description of their analysis: Gene usage analysis of CDR3 amino acid clonotypes relied on the 60 or so TRBV and over 13 TRBJ segments identified across samples. Filtered high-quality paired reads were merged into contigs using COPE and FqMerger. Contigs were aligned with BLAST to IMGT TRBV, TRBD and TRBJ reference genes, and CDR3 was defined per IMGT. Any clonotype with a frequency above 0.1% was counted as a highly expanded clone. Shannon entropy was used to measure repertoire diversity, and the Gini coefficient was used to measure V-J evenness. A clonotype was considered public if more than one individual shared it. TCRdb reworked the public reads: Q25 trimming with fastp, MiXCR clone assembly, productive beta chains retained. One record per CDR3 amino acid sequence lists the most common genes and DNA. The V and J calls reflect TCRdb's pipeline rather than the authors' work. For this sample there are about 540,000 distinct CDR3 sequences; about 14% appear just once. Jointly, the top ten make up under 10% of the sample.

As for this clonotype: The antigen this receptor binds is unknown. Per-base qualities were not stored, and no clone one base away is much larger.

V and J are truncated by 1 base and 7 bases respectively, leaving an intervening sequence of 9 bases. The CDR3 spans 13 residues, from the cysteine through the phenylalanine. Only the CDR3 region is kept as DNA, spanning 39 bases read in frame from base 1. In the germline V gene, CDR1 corresponds to MGHRA and CDR2 to YSYEKL. Interpreted using the paper, the time point label stands for: newly diagnosed GD, antithyroid drugs for less than 3 months. For both TCR sequencing and RNA sequencing, RNA was extracted from PBMCs in TRIzol. The diagnosis of Graves' disease was made according to American Thyroid Association guidelines. Recruitment of patients was carried out at an endocrinology department in Xi'an, China. From each patient, approximately 9 milliliters of peripheral blood was collected into an EDTA anticoagulant tube. PBMCs were isolated by Ficoll Paque Plus density gradient separation without further T cell sorting. An Agilent 2100 Bioanalyzer and agarose gel were used to check RNA quality, while a NanoDrop 2000 measured RNA concentration.

Here is what the overall study found, with its caveats: Only the TCR beta chain was sequenced and analyzed. Compared with newly diagnosed patients, patients with persistent Graves' disease had lower TCR Shannon entropy and fewer highly expanded clones, which suggests clonal expansion. Persistent disease showed preferential use of TRBV28, TRBJ1-2 and TRBJ2-5, whereas newly diagnosed disease favored TRBV20-1 and TRBJ2-1. As a limitation, the authors acknowledged that the small sample size may reduce accuracy. More public clonotypes were shared among persistent patients (over 2,500) than among newly diagnosed patients (approximately 1,000). The study examined only peripheral blood because the primary lesion, thyroid tissue, could not be accessed.

Separately, the same data were catalogued under a study of T cells in Graves' hyperthyroidism and ophthalmopathy. As noted in the second study: A patient counted as having stable Graves' hyperthyroidism if no progression to ophthalmopathy occurred over 18 months of follow-up. The hyperthyroidism patients were between 18 and 65 years old and newly diagnosed, with a disease duration of less than 2 months. Any patient with an uncontrolled infection, another autoimmune disease, pregnancy or lactation was excluded. Diagnoses were established on the basis of clinical symptoms, serum thyroxine and TRAb, thyroid ultrasound, and orbital computed tomography. The TCR CDR3 was subjected to a first round of RT-PCR using the HTBI primer set and the Qiagen OneStep RT-PCR kit. Blood samples also contained most of the expanded thyroid clonotypes (frequency above 0.001), which suggests that blood repertoires may reflect thyroid immune responses. In cross-validation, a model built on a 13 V-J signature told ophthalmopathy apart from stable hyperthyroidism with about 90% sensitivity and around 81% specificity, and in testing the same model reached 80%/75%. In validation, the model predicted progression to ophthalmopathy a median of around 6.5 months before onset, with roughly 71% sensitivity and roughly 79% specificity. TCR V-J signatures able to tell the groups apart were searched for in a discovery cohort of 90 to 100 patients, of whom 43 had Graves' ophthalmopathy and around 58 had stable Graves' hyperthyroidism. An independent validation cohort of about 19 hyperthyroidism patients and roughly 16 patients who later progressed to ophthalmopathy tested prospective prediction of ophthalmopathy. The approximately 95 discovery patients were divided at random into training and test sets in a 7:3 ratio. In roughly six Graves' hyperthyroidism patients, the study also compared T-cell repertoires from thyroid tissue with T-cell repertoires from blood. After sampling, hyperthyroidism patients received methimazole starting at 30 mg daily, and ophthalmopathy patients received high-dose intravenous methylprednisolone. A second multiplex PCR round built the libraries, followed by size selection and purification. The libraries were sequenced on an Illumina HiSeq2000 using paired-end 100 bp reads. SOAPnuke was used to process the raw data, throwing out any read that contained adapters or uncalled bases, had a mean Phred below 15, or lacked an exact constant-primer or identifier match. High-quality paired reads were merged using COPE v1.2.5, and each unique nucleotide sequence was defined as a clonotype. MiTCR v1.1 was used to align the clonotypes against IMGT TRBV, TRBD and TRBJ reference segments. Only V-J combinations with frequency above 0.0001, covering about 99% of repertoires, were analysed. A TCS score was defined as the ratio of F50 (clonal expansion) to E x V (chaos), with BLOSUM62-based TCRdist applied between CDR3 peptides within each V-J. Welch's t-statistics and random forest reduced roughly 500 V-J features to fewer than 15, which were used in a naive Bayes classifier (R e1071). Sample size was not statistically predetermined, and blinding of investigators to group allocation was not performed. The paper describes TCR Vbeta CDR3 sequencing of around 130 peripheral blood samples, made up of some 40 ophthalmopathy patients, some 76 hyperthyroidism patients and roughly 17 progressor patients.

Sequences were derived from peripheral blood mononuclear cells (PBMCs), sampled at new diagnosis, from a patient treated with antithyroid drugs. Recombination connected TRBV4-1 to TRBJ2-3; TRBD2 might be the D gene, on 5 matching bases. The sequence came from a man aged 25-40 years with Graves disease. Donor details come from another sample of the same person, matched by shared clones. The base sequence is TGCGCCAGCAGCCAAGGAACGGGGTATACGCAGTATTTT. Translation gives CASSQGTGYTQYF.